This T cell receptor beta chain was identified in a study of blood T cell repertoires in COVID-19. Study overall: Specimens from acute and convalescent COVID-19 originated in the United States, Italy and Spain. PBMCs, B-cell-depleted T cells, or T cells provided the cDNA or gDNA that made up the material.

Trimming pared 0 bases from V and 6 bases from J, leaving 6 bases between. The germline V gene has CDR1 MNHEY and CDR2 SVGEGT. The CDR3 has 13 residues. Residents of over 20 US areas, aged about 18 to 95 years, made up the participants. The study counted Cohort 3 donors as recovered given two negative PCRs, clearance, or symptom resolution. Sequencing was performed with immunoSEQ multiplex PCR; in TCRdb, only in-frame clones are kept and a portion is missing. Of around 310,000 clones in the sample, approximately 89% were seen once. This chain links TRBV6-2 or TRBV6-3 with TRBJ2-1; tentatively, D is TRBD2 (5 bases). The source material was PBMCs or T cells enriched from blood (not recorded which). This clonotype was sampled from a woman in her thirties who had recovered from COVID-19. The CDR3 DNA is TGTGCCAGCAGTTACTCGAGGGTCAATGAGCAGTTCTTC. It is translated as CASSYSRVNEQFF.